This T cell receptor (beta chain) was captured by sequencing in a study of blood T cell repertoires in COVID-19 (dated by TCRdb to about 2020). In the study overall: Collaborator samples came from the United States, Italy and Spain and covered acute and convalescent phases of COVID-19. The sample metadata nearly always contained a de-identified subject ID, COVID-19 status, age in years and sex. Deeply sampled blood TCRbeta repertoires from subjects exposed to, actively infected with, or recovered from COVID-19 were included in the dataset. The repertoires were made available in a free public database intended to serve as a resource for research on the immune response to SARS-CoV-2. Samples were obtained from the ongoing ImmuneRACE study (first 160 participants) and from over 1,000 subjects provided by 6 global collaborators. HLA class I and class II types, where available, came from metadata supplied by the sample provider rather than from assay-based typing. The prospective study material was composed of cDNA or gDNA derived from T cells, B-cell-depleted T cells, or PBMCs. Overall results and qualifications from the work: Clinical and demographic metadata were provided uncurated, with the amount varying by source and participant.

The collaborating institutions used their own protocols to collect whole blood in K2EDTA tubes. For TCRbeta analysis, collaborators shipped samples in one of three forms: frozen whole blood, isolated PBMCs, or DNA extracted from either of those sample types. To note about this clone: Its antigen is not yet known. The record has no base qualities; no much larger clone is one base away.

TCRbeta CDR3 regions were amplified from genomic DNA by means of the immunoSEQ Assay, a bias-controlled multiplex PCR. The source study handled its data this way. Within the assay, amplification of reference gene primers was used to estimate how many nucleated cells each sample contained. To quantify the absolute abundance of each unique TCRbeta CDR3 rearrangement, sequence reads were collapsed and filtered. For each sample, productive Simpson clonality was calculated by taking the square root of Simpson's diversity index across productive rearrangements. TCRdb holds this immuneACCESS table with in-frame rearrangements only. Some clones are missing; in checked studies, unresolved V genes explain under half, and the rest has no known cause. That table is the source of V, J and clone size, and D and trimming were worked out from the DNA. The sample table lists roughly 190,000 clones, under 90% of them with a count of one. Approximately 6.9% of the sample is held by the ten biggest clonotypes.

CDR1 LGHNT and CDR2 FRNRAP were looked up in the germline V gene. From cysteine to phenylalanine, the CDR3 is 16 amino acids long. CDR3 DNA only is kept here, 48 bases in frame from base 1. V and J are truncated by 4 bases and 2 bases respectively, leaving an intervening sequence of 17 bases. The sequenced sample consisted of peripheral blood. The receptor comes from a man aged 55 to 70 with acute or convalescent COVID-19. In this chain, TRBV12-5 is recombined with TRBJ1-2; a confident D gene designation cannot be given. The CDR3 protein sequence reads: CASGSSEVGLNYGYTF. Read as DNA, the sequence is TGTGCTAGTGGTTCCTCCGAAGTCGGACTAAACTATGGCTACACCTTC.